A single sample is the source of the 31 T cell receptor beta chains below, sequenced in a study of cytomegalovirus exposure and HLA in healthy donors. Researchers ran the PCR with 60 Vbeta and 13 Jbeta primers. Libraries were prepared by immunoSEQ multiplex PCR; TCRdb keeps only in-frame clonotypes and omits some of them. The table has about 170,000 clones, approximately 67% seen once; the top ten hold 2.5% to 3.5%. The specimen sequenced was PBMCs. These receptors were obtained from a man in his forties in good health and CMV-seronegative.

The CDR3 sequence is CASSLQETQYF. Here the CDR3 DNA reads TGTGCCAGCAGCCTCCAAGAGACCCAGTACTTC. This chain links TRBV11-2 with TRBJ2-5, with D hard to call. The CDR3 is made up of 11 amino acids. V lost 5 bases to trimming and J lost 1 base, with 2 bases between them. The germline V gene encodes CDR1 SGHAT and CDR2 FQNNGV.

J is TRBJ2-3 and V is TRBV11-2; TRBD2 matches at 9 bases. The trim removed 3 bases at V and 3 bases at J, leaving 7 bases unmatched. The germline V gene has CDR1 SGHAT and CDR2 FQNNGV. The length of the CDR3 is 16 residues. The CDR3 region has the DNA TGTGCCAGCAGCTTTCTCAGACTAGCGGAAACAGATACGCAGTATTTT. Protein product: CASSFLRLAETDTQYF.

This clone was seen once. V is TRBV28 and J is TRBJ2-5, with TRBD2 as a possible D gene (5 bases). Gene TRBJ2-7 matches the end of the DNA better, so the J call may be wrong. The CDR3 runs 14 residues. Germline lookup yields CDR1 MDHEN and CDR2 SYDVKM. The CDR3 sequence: CASSLRQEAYEQYF. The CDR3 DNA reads TGTGCCAGCAGTTTAAGGCAGGAGGCTTACGAGCAGTACTTC.

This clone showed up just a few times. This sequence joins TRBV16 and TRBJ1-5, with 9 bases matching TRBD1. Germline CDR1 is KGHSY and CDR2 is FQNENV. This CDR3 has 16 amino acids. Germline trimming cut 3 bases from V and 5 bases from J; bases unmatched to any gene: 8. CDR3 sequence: CASSHGTGSLDQPQHF. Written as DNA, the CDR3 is TGTGCCAGCAGCCATGGGACAGGGTCGTTAGATCAGCCCCAGCATTTT.

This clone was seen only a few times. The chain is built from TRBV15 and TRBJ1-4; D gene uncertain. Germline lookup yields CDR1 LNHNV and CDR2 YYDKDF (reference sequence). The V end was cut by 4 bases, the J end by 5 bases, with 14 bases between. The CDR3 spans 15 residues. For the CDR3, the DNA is TGTGCCACCAGCACCGAGGAAAGCCTCAATGAAAAACTGTTTTTT. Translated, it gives CATSTEESLNEKLFF.

DNA for the CDR3: TGTGCCATCACCACAGGGCTGAACACTGAAGCTTTCTTT. Amino acids: CAITTGLNTEAFF. The chain links TRBV10-3 to TRBJ1-1, with D perhaps TRBD1 (6 bases). This CDR3 contains 13 residues. Germline V CDR1 and CDR2: ENHRY, SYGVKD. V lost 7 bases, J lost 0 bases, and 9 bases lay in between.

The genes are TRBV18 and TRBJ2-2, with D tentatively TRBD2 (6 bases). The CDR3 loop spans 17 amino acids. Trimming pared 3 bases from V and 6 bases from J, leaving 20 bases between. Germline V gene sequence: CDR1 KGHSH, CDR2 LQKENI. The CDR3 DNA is TGTGCCAGCTCACCTATGCTAACCGTGGCGGGACCCGGGGAGCTGTTTTTT. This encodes CASSPMLTVAGPGELFF.

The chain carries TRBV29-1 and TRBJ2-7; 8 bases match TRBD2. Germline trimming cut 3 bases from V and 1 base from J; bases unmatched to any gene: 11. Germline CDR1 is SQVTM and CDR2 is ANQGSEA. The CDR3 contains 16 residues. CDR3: CSVEVPRGGRSYEQYF. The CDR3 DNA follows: TGCAGCGTTGAGGTCCCTAGGGGCGGGAGGTCCTACGAGCAGTACTTC.

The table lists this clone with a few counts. CDR3 DNA: TGTGCCAGTCAGACTAGCGGGGTGTCTAGGAACACCGGGGAGCTGTTTTTT. This codes for CASQTSGVSRNTGELFF. V gene TRBV7-2 combines with J gene TRBJ2-2; 11 positions match TRBD2. The trim removed 9 bases at V and 1 base at J, leaving 10 bases unmatched. CDR1 and CDR2 from the germline V gene are SGHTA and FQGNSA. The CDR3 has 17 amino acids.

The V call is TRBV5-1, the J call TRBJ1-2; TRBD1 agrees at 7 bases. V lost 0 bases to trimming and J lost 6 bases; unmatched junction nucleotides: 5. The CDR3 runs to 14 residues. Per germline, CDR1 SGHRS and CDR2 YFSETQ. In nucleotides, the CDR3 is TGCGCCAGCAGCTTGGTACAGGGGAGTGATGGCTACACCTTC. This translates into CASSLVQGSDGYTF.

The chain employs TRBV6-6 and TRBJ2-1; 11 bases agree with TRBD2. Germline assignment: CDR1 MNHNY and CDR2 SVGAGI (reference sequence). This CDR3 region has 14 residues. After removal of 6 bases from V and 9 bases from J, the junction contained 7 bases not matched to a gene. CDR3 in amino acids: CASRQTSGKVEQFF. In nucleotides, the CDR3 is TGTGCCAGCAGACAGACTAGCGGGAAGGTTGAGCAGTTCTTC.

The CDR3 DNA reads as TGTGCCAGTAGTATACAGCGGGAGGGCTGGGAGCAGTTCTTC. Translating it yields CASSIQREGWEQFF. This rearrangement joins TRBV19 to TRBJ2-1, with 10 bases that match TRBD2. From germline, CDR1 is LNHDA and CDR2 SQIVND (reference sequence). There are 14 residues in the CDR3. Germline trimming cut 2 bases from V and 10 bases from J; bases unmatched to any gene: 5. The whole variable domain, filled in from reference TRBV19 and TRBJ2-1, reads DGGITQSPKYLFRKEGQNVTLSCEQNLNHDAMYWYRQDPGQGLRLIYYSQIVNDFQKGDIAEGYSVSREKKESFPLTVTSAQKNPTAFYLCASSIQREGWEQFFGPGTRLTVL.

CDR3 protein: CASSEPSGGTETQYF. The CDR3 DNA follows: TGTGCCAGCAGTGAACCTAGCGGGGGGACAGAGACCCAGTACTTC. This chain joins TRBV2 and TRBJ2-5; TRBD2 matches 11 bases. This CDR3 has 15 amino acids. After removal of 2 bases from V and 4 bases from J, the junction contained 3 bases not matched to a gene. Germline CDR1 is SNHLY and CDR2 is FYNNEI.

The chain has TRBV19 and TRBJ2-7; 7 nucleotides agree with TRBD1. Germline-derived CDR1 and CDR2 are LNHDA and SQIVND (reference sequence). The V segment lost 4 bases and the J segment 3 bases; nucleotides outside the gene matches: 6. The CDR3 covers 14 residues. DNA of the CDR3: TGTGCCAGTAGTAGGGGGACAGTTGGCTACGAGCAGTACTTC. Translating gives CASSRGTVGYEQYF.

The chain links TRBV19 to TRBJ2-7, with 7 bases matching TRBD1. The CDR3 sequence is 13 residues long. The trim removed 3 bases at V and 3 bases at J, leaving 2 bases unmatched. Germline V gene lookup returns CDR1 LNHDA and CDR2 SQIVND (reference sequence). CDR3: CASSMGQLYEQYF. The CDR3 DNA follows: TGTGCCAGTAGTATGGGACAGCTCTACGAGCAGTACTTC.

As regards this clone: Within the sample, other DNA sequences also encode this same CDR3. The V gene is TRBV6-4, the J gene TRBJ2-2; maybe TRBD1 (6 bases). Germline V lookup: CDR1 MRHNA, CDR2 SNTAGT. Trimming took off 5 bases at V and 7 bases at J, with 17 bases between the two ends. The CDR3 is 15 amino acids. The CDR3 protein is CASSTGQQGIGELFF. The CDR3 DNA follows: TGTGCCAGCAGTACCGGGCAGCAGGGGATCGGGGAGCTGTTTTTT.

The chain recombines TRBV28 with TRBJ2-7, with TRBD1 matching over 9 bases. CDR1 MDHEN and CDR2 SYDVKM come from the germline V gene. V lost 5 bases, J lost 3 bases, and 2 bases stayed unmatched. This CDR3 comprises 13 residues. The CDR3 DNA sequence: TGTGCCAGCAGTCGGGACAGGGTCTACGAGCAGTACTTC. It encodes CASSRDRVYEQYF. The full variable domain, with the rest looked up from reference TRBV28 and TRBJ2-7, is DVKVTQSSRYLVKRTGEKVFLECVQDMDHENMFWYRQDPGLGLRLIYFSYDVKMKEKGDIPEGYSVSREKKERFSLILESASTNQTSMYLCASSRDRVYEQYFGPGTRLTVT.

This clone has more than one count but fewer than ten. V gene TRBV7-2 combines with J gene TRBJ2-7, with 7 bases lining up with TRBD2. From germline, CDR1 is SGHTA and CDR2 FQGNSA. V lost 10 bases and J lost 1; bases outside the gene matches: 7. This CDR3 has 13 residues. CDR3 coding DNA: TGTGCCATCAGGTGGGGGGGTTCCTACGAGCAGTACTTC. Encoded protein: CAIRWGGSYEQYF.

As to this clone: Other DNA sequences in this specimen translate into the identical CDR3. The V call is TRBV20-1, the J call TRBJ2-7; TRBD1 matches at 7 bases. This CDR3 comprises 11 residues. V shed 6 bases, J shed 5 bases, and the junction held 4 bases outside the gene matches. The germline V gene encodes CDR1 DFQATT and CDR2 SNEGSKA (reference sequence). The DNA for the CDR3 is TGCAGTGCAATCACAGGGGACGAGCAGTACTTC. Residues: CSAITGDEQYF.

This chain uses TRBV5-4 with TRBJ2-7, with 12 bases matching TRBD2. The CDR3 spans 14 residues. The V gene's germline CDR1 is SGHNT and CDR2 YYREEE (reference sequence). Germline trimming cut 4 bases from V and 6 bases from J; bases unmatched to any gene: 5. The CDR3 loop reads CASSPTSGRREQYF. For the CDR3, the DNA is TGTGCCAGCAGCCCGACTAGCGGGAGACGCGAGCAGTACTTC.

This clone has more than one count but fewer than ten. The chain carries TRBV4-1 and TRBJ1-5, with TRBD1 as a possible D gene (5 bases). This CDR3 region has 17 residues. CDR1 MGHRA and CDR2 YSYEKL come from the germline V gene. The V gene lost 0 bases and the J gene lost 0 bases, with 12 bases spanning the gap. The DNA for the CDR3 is TGCGCCAGCAGCCAAGAAACCGACAGCTATAGCAATCAGCCCCAGCATTTT. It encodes CASSQETDSYSNQPQHF.

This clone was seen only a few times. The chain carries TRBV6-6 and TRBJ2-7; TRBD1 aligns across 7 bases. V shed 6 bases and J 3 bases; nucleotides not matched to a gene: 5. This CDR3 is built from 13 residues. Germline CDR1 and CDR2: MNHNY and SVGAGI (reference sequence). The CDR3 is CASRSGTDYEQYF. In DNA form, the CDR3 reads TGTGCCAGCAGGTCCGGGACAGACTACGAGCAGTACTTC.

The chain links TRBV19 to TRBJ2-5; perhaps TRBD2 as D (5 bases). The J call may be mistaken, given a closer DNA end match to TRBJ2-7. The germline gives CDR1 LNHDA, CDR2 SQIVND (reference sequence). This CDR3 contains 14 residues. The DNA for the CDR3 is TGTGCCAGTAGTACGACAAGAGGGCCCTACGAGCAGTACTTC. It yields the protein CASSTTRGPYEQYF.

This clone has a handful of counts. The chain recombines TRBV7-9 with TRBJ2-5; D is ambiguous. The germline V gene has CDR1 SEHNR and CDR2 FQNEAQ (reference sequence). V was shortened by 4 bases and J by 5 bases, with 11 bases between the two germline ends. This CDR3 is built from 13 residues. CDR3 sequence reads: CASSWNPEETQYF. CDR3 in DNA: TGTGCCAGCAGCTGGAACCCGGAGGAGACCCAGTACTTC.

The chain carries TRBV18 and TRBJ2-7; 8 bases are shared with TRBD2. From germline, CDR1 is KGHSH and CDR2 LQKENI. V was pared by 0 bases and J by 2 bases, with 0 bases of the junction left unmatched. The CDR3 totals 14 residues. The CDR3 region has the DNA TGTGCCAGCTCACCACCGGGACTAGCCTACGAGCAGTACTTC. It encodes CASSPPGLAYEQYF. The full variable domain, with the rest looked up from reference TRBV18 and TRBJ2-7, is NAGVMQNPRHLVRRRGQEARLRCSPMKGHSHVYWYRQLPEEGLKFMVYLQKENIIDESGMPKERFSAEFPKEGPSILRIQQVVRGDSAAYFCASSPPGLAYEQYFGPGTRLTVT.

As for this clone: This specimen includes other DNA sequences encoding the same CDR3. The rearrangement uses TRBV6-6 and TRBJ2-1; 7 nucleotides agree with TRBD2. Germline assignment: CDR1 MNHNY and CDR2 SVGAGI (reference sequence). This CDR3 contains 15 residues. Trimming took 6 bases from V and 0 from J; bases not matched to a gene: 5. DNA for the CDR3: TGTGCCAGCAGACCTACTAGCGCCTCCTACAATGAGCAGTTCTTC. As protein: CASRPTSASYNEQFF.

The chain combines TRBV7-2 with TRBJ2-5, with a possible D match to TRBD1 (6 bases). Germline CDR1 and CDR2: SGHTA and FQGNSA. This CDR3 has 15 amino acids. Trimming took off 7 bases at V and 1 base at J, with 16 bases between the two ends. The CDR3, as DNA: TGTGCCAGCACCCTTAACTGGGGGCCCCAAGAGACCCAGTACTTC. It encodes CASTLNWGPQETQYF.

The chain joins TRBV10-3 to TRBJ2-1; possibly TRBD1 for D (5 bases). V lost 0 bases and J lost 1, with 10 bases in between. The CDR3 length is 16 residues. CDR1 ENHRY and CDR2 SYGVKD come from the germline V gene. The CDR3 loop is CAISESDSNSYNEQFF. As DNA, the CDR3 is TGTGCCATCAGTGAGTCAGACAGTAATTCCTACAATGAGCAGTTCTTC.

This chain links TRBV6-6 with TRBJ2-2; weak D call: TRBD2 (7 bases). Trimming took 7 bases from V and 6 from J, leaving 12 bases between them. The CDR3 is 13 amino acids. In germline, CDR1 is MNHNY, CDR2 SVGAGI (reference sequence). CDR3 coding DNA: TGTGCCAGCACCTTAGGGGGGGCCGGGGAGCTGTTTTTT. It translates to CASTLGGAGELFF.

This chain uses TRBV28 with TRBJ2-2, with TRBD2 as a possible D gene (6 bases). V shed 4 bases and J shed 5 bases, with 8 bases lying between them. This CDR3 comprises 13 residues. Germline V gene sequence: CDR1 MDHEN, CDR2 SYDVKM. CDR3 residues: CASSYRGTGELFF. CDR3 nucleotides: TGTGCCAGCAGTTACCGGGGGACCGGGGAGCTGTTTTTT.

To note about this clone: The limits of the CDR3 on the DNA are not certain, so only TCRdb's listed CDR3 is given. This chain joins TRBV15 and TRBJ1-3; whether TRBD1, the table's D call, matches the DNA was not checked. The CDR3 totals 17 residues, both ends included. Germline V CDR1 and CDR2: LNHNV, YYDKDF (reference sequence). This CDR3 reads CATSILGRGSPGNTIYF.